The clone carrying this T cell receptor (beta chain) was seen a handful of times. This record comes from a study of blood T cell repertoires in COVID-19. Whole-study context: Collection of acute and convalescent COVID-19 samples took place in the United States, Italy and Spain. PBMCs, B-cell-depleted T cells, or T cells were the source of the cDNA or gDNA that made up the material.

Original processing methods: It was from reference gene primer amplification that nucleated cell counts were estimated. Generated by immunoSEQ multiplex PCR, the TCRdb table keeps only in-frame clones and is missing some. V, J and clone size are taken as reported in that table, and D and trimming were inferred from the DNA itself. The sample has more than 250,000 clones; 83% are singletons. The source material was peripheral blood. This clonotype was obtained from a woman in her fifties or sixties with acute or convalescent COVID-19.

CDR3 loop: CASSDRGVFQPQHF. CDR3 nucleotides: TGTGCCAGCAGTGACAGGGGTGTATTTCAGCCCCAGCATTTT. V and J are TRBV5-6 and TRBJ1-5, with 8 bases that match TRBD1. CDR3 size: 14 residues. Germline V CDR1 and CDR2: SGHDT, YYEEEE. With V trimmed by 5 bases and J by 6 bases, 7 bases remained unmatched.